This T cell receptor beta chain was captured in a study of OX40 agonist ivuxolimab in advanced cancers. Notes on the research overall: The costimulatory receptor OX40 (CD134) was targeted by ivuxolimab, a fully human IgG2 agonistic monoclonal antibody. The paper covers the monotherapy dose-escalation part of the phase I ivuxolimab trial, which included N of about 56 patients. Among the 52 dose-escalation patients, some 20 had hepatocellular carcinoma, roughly 15 melanoma, 9 renal cell carcinoma and 9 head and neck cancer. Peripheral TCRbeta sequencing aimed to test whether ivuxolimab altered TCR sequence diversity and caused clonal T-cell expansion. Patients were allowed to have had prior anti-PD-1, anti-PD-L1 or anti-CTLA-4 therapy, and 40% to 45% of the dose-escalation patients had been treated with checkpoint inhibitors. The dose-escalation cohort was over 70% male with a mean age of approximately 60 years, ranging from roughly 23 to 90. Intravenous ivuxolimab was administered to patients every 2 weeks at six dose levels: 0.01, 0.1, 0.3, 1.5, 3 and 10 mg/kg. Partial responses were achieved by three dose-escalation patients, of whom one had hepatocellular carcinoma and two had cutaneous melanoma. The paper's findings and limits, for the study overall: At doses of 0.1 to 3.0 mg/kg, clonal expansion of both CD4+ and CD8+ T cells in blood was seen between baseline and week 6. The antigen specificity of the clonally expanded peripheral T cells was not determined. On average, CD8+ T cells showed more expanded clones than CD4+ T cells after ivuxolimab. In the 0.1-3.0 mg/kg groups, partial responders were among the patients with the lowest normalized peripheral clonal expansion, particularly in CD8+ T cells. Low levels of normalized T-cell clonal expansion were also seen in some patients who did not respond.

This clone appeared a few times. The antigen it recognizes is unknown. There are no base qualities to consult, and no much larger clone falls within one base. The trial excluded patients who had a history of autoimmune disease or were on systemic immunosuppression. Peripheral blood for TCR sequencing was collected from all dose cohorts at baseline, on cycle 4 day 1, and on cycle 7 day 1. Samples were obtained from an open-label, multicenter, first-in-human phase I dose-escalation trial of ivuxolimab. Adults with locally advanced or metastatic head and neck squamous cell, hepatocellular, melanoma or renal cell carcinoma were enrolled in the trial. Before TCR sequencing, CD4+ T cells and CD8+ T cells from peripheral blood were sorted into separate populations. V is clipped by 4 bases and J by 0 bases, and the sequence between their germline boundaries is 20 bases long. The CDR3 contains 18 residues, cysteine and phenylalanine counted. Solely the CDR3 DNA is kept, with 54 bases framed from the first base. In the germline V gene, CDR1 corresponds to SGHDT and CDR2 to YYEEEE.

For sequencing of the TCRbeta CDR3 region, genomic DNA was extracted from the sorted cells. The immunoSEQ Assay was used to sequence the TCRbeta CDR3 regions. As stored in TCRdb, this immuneACCESS dataset retains in-frame rearrangements with V and J assigned. A fraction of the clones does not appear; measured against another copy, unresolved V genes explain less than half of the discrepancy, and the remainder lacks a known reason. In this sample the table shows around 81,000 clones, about 86% of which occur a single time. Jointly, the top ten make up approximately 7% of the sample. The input for sequencing was CD4+ or CD8+ T cells sorted from blood, taken in a trial of the OX40 agonist ivuxolimab. The sequence was collected from an adult with an advanced solid tumor such as melanoma, head and neck, liver or kidney cancer. The chain couples TRBV5-6 to TRBJ1-3; the D gene is perhaps TRBD1, on 5 matching bases. CDR3 reads: CASSLPNRWGDSGNTIYF. In nucleotides, the sequence is TGTGCCAGCAGCCTACCGAACCGGTGGGGCGACTCTGGAAACACCATATATTTT.